The 6 T cell receptor beta chains listed next were all sequenced from one sample in a study of cytomegalovirus exposure and HLA in healthy donors (dated by TCRdb to 2016 to 2017). Library generation was performed with the immunoSEQ multiplex PCR assay. For the multiplex PCR, a mixture combining 60 forward primers for TCR Vbeta segments and 13 reverse primers for TCR Jbeta segments was used. Sourced from immuneACCESS, this table was stored by TCRdb with only in-frame sequences that have V and J called. A share of the clones is absent; for the studies checked, an unresolved V gene accounts for under half, and the remainder has no known explanation. Here the sample has 220,000 or so clones; 82% occur a single time. Less than 3% of the sample is held by the ten biggest clonotypes. Sequences were obtained from PBMCs. The receptor source for this set is a woman aged 40 to 50 in good health and CMV-seronegative.

This clone has just a few counts. The chain has TRBV19 and TRBJ1-1, with 7 bases fitting TRBD1. The CDR3 spans 15 residues. CDR1 is LNHDA, CDR2 SQIVND, per germline (reference sequence). With 4 bases clipped from V and 3 bases from J, the junction kept 8 bases outside the gene matches. The CDR3, as DNA: TGTGCCAGTAGTACCCAAGGGGGCCGCGACACTGAAGCTTTCTTT. It is translated as CASSTQGGRDTEAFF.

This clone came up a few times. The chain links TRBV30 to TRBJ1-5; 10 bases are a match to TRBD1. Trimming removed 5 bases from V and 2 bases from J; junction bases left unmatched: 3. The CDR3 has 14 amino acids. In germline, CDR1 is GTSNPN, CDR2 SVGIG (reference sequence). The CDR3 here is CAWGTGVGNQPQHF. The DNA of the CDR3 is TGTGCCTGGGGGACAGGGGTTGGCAATCAGCCCCAGCATTTT.

V gene TRBV9 combines with J gene TRBJ1-1, with 10 nucleotides matching TRBD1. CDR1 is SGDLS, CDR2 YYNGEE, per germline. The trim removed 3 bases at V and 9 bases at J, leaving 2 bases unmatched. The CDR3 extends over 12 amino acids. CDR3 amino acids: CASSGQGAQAFF. DNA for the CDR3: TGTGCCAGCAGCGGACAGGGGGCGCAAGCTTTCTTT.

This rearrangement joins TRBV2 to TRBJ1-2; TRBD1 aligns across 7 bases. The V segment lost 7 bases and the J segment 3 bases; nucleotides outside the gene matches: 5. Germline V gene lookup returns CDR1 SNHLY and CDR2 FYNNEI. The CDR3 extends over 13 amino acids. The CDR3 reads CASTRQGYYGYTF. In DNA, the CDR3 is TGTGCCAGCACCCGACAGGGCTACTATGGCTACACCTTC.

V usage is TRBV5-1 and J usage is TRBJ2-7; 13 nucleotides line up with TRBD2. The CDR3 runs 19 residues. With 9 bases clipped from V and 3 bases from J, the junction kept 21 bases outside the gene matches. Germline CDR1 is SGHRS and CDR2 is YFSETQ. CDR3 sequence (DNA): TGCGCCACCCAAGGAGGGAGACAGAGGACTAGCGGGAGCTTCTACGAGCAGTACTTC. Its protein product is CATQGGRQRTSGSFYEQYF.

This chain joins TRBV18 and TRBJ2-1, with D possibly matching TRBD1 (6 bases). CDR3 length equals 19 residues. Trimming pared 0 bases from V and 1 base from J, leaving 19 bases between. Germline-derived CDR1 and CDR2 are KGHSH and LQKENI. The CDR3, as DNA: TGTGCCAGCTCACCACCCGCAGGGGCAATCACTACATCCTACAATGAGCAGTTCTTC. It yields the protein CASSPPAGAITTSYNEQFF. The whole variable domain, remainder taken from reference TRBV18 and TRBJ2-1, is NAGVMQNPRHLVRRRGQEARLRCSPMKGHSHVYWYRQLPEEGLKFMVYLQKENIIDESGMPKERFSAEFPKEGPSILRIQQVVRGDSAAYFCASSPPAGAITTSYNEQFFGPGTRLTVL.